This section outlines one TCR beta chain sequence together with its context. Germline V gene data show CDR1 as SGHVS and CDR2 as FQNEAQ. This CDR3 is 17 amino acids long. Trimming stripped 4 bases from V and 2 bases from J, with 19 bases between. Execution of the assay was at deep level. Sequencing on ten immunoSEQ deep assay plates was performed for unsorted PBMC DNA. Profiled with immunoSEQ multiplex PCR; TCRdb holds only in-frame clones, not every one. The table has about half a million clones, around 73% seen once. This sample was included in a study of shared clonotypes between healthy human individuals.

This rearrangement joins TRBV7-8 to TRBJ2-3; the D gene is possibly TRBD2 (6 bases). Input material: PBMCs. This TCR was recovered from a woman aged 40 to 50 in good health. Some clones in this sample may be carry-over from other donors' samples. CDR3 DNA sequence: TGTGCCAGCAGCTCAACCCCATTCGGAGGGTCCACAGATACGCAGTATTTT. Translated: CASSSTPFGGSTDTQYF.